These T cell receptor beta chains were read from a single sample in a study of cytomegalovirus exposure and HLA in healthy donors. The method was immunoSEQ multiplex PCR; TCRdb's version includes in-frame clones alone and lacks a portion of them. Here the sample spans approximately 170,000 clones, over 80% being singletons. Material: PBMCs. The receptors derive from a boy under 10 years old in good health and CMV-seronegative. Both conserved end residues are part of each CDR3. A D gene is named only where the DNA matches it firmly. Not all rows give a size; the values are once, few, many and, for expanded clones, a class.

d_gene	v_gene	j_gene	abundance	CDR3aa	CDR3nt
.	TRBV7-9	TRBJ2-1	.	CASSLGLATHNEQFF	TGTGCCAGCAGCCTAGGTTTAGCTACACACAATGAGCAGTTCTTC
.	TRBV25-1	TRBJ1-3	few	CATIYGNTIYF	TGTGCCACTATATATGGAAACACCATATATTTT
TRBD2	TRBV6-1	TRBJ2-3	.	CASRRTSLPDAQYF	TGTGCCAGCAGGCGGACTAGCCTACCGGATGCGCAGTATTTT
TRBD1	TRBV15	TRBJ1-3	.	CATSREKGAGSGNTIYF	TGTGCCACCAGCAGAGAGAAGGGGGCGGGGAGCGGAAACACCATATATTTT
TRBD1	TRBV4-1	TRBJ1-2	.	CASSRFWTGLGRGYGYTF	TGCGCCAGCAGCAGATTTTGGACAGGGTTGGGTCGAGGCTATGGCTACACCTTC
TRBD1	TRBV15	TRBJ2-1	.	CATSRDPPGQGANEQFF	TGTGCCACCAGCAGAGATCCCCCGGGACAGGGGGCCAATGAGCAGTTCTTC
TRBD2	TRBV19	TRBJ2-1	.	CASTRTSGGGLNEQFF	TGTGCCAGTACCAGAACGAGCGGGGGGGGTCTAAATGAGCAGTTCTTC
.	TRBV25-1	TRBJ1-3	.	CASSGDTARGNTIYF	TGTGCCAGCAGTGGGGACACCGCTCGTGGAAACACCATATATTTT
.	TRBV27	TRBJ2-1	few	CASSLVTDNEQFF	TGTGCCAGCAGTTTAGTGACTGACAATGAGCAGTTCTTC
TRBD1	TRBV5-6	TRBJ1-1	.	CASSLGQGALNTEAFF	TGTGCCAGCAGCCTAGGACAGGGGGCGTTGAACACTGAAGCTTTCTTT
TRBD1	TRBV30	TRBJ2-7	.	CAWSGDSTEQYF	TGTGCCTGGAGTGGGGACAGTACCGAGCAGTACTTC
.	TRBV9	TRBJ2-1	once	CASSVADTYNEQFF	TGTGCCAGCAGCGTAGCAGACACCTACAATGAGCAGTTCTTC
TRBD1	TRBV7-2	TRBJ2-5	.	CASRPYDRVEETQYF	TGTGCCAGCAGACCTTACGACAGGGTGGAAGAGACCCAGTACTTC
.	TRBV6-1	TRBJ2-7	.	CASSEFGLPSYEQYF	TGTGCCAGCAGTGAATTCGGGTTACCGTCCTACGAGCAGTACTTC
TRBD1	TRBV11-2	TRBJ1-6	.	CASSRTGGVSPLHF	TGTGCCAGCAGCCGTACAGGGGGCGTGTCACCCCTCCACTTT
TRBD1	TRBV6-1	TRBJ2-5	.	CASNPDRGETQYF	TGTGCCAGCAACCCGGACAGGGGAGAGACCCAGTACTTC
TRBD2	TRBV7-2	TRBJ2-3	once	CASSFSGSTDTQYF	TGTGCCAGCAGCTTTAGCGGGAGCACAGATACGCAGTATTTT
.	TRBV6-5	TRBJ1-1	.	CASIQSRSTEAFF	TGTGCCAGCATCCAAAGTAGATCCACTGAAGCTTTCTTT
.	TRBV27	TRBJ1-5	.	CASSRDSFNNQPQHF	TGTGCCAGCAGCCGGGACTCCTTCAACAATCAGCCCCAGCATTTT
.	TRBV6-5	TRBJ1-1	once	CASSKGGVATEAFF	TGTGCCAGCAGCAAAGGCGGGGTAGCAACTGAAGCTTTCTTT
TRBD1	TRBV6-6	TRBJ1-5	.	CASSLDRGNQPQHF	TGTGCCAGCAGCCTTGACAGGGGCAATCAGCCCCAGCATTTT
.	TRBV19	TRBJ2-6	.	CASSINSGANVLTF	TGTGCCAGTAGTATTAACTCTGGGGCCAACGTCCTGACTTTC
.	TRBV10-1	TRBJ2-1	.	CASSEAVRGDEQFF	TGCGCCAGCAGTGAAGCGGTTAGAGGAGATGAGCAGTTCTTC
.	TRBV6-5	TRBJ1-3	few	CASSYGSSGNTIYF	TGTGCCAGCAGTTACGGGAGCTCTGGAAACACCATATATTTT
TRBD1	TRBV27	TRBJ1-2	.	CASSLGTGFRYTF	TGTGCCAGCAGTTTAGGGACAGGATTTCGCTACACCTTC
TRBD1	TRBV18	TRBJ1-1	.	CASSPLTGPGTEAFF	TGTGCCAGCTCACCGCTGACAGGGCCGGGCACTGAAGCTTTCTTT
.	TRBV6-5	TRBJ1-4	.	CASRPRAGEKLFF	TGTGCCAGCAGGCCTAGGGCGGGTGAAAAACTGTTTTTT
TRBD1	TRBV30	TRBJ2-3	.	CAWSVRGRGGTDTQYF	TGTGCCTGGAGTGTGAGGGGGCGAGGCGGCACAGATACGCAGTATTTT
.	TRBV11-2	TRBJ1-3	.	CASSARTGNTIYF	TGTGCCAGCAGCGCGAGGACTGGAAACACCATATATTTT
.	TRBV28	TRBJ1-2	.	CASRTVTGFRYGYTF	TGTGCCAGCAGAACTGTAACAGGGTTTAGGTATGGCTACACCTTC
TRBD1	TRBV7-9	TRBJ2-5	.	CASSPRQGRETQYF	TGTGCCAGCAGCCCGCGACAGGGACGAGAGACCCAGTACTTC
.	TRBV27	TRBJ2-1	.	CATPPRQPSSYNEQFF	TGTGCCACCCCGCCCCGACAGCCTAGCTCCTACAATGAGCAGTTCTTC
.	TRBV9	TRBJ1-1	.	CASSVAPHTEAFF	TGTGCCAGCAGCGTAGCTCCCCACACTGAAGCTTTCTTT
TRBD2	TRBV18	TRBJ2-5	.	CASSGRRGNQETQYF	TGTGCCAGCTCAGGCCGGCGGGGGAACCAAGAGACCCAGTACTTC
TRBD1	TRBV7-2	TRBJ2-1	once	CASSEQGGGAYNEQFF	TGTGCCAGCAGCGAACAGGGGGGCGGGGCCTACAATGAGCAGTTCTTC
TRBD1	TRBV30	TRBJ1-4	.	CAWSGGQGLYEKLFF	TGTGCCTGGAGTGGGGGACAGGGCCTTTATGAAAAACTGTTTTTT
TRBD1	TRBV7-8	TRBJ1-2	.	CASSAQGQGAGGYTF	TGTGCCAGCAGCGCGCAGGGACAGGGGGCTGGTGGCTACACCTTC
.	TRBV5-1	TRBJ2-1	.	CASSFRGAYNEQFF	TGCGCCAGCAGCTTCCGGGGTGCCTACAATGAGCAGTTCTTC
.	TRBV29-1	TRBJ1-2	.	CSAGEDGYTF	TGCAGCGCAGGGGAAGATGGCTACACCTTC
.	TRBV27	TRBJ1-1	.	CATGTPTKAFF	TGTGCCACCGGGACTCCAACTAAAGCTTTCTTT
.	TRBV30	TRBJ2-5	.	CAWSVIGDWKETQYF	TGTGCCTGGAGTGTAATCGGGGACTGGAAAGAGACCCAGTACTTC
TRBD1	TRBV18	TRBJ1-2	.	CASSPILQGGNYGYTF	TGTGCCAGCTCACCAATTTTACAGGGGGGCAACTATGGCTACACCTTC
.	TRBV25-1	TRBJ1-4	.	CASSPGGGGNEKLFF	TGTGCCAGTAGTCCCGGGGGAGGGGGTAATGAAAAACTGTTTTTT
.	TRBV15	TRBJ1-1	few	CATSSRKNTEAFF	TGTGCCACCTCTTCGAGGAAGAACACTGAAGCTTTCTTT
.	TRBV5-6	TRBJ2-3	.	CASSLAGPDTQYF	TGTGCCAGCAGCTTGGCTGGCCCAGATACGCAGTATTTT
TRBD2	TRBV28	TRBJ2-1	.	CASSWTSGGYNEQFF	TGTGCCAGCAGCTGGACTAGCGGGGGGTACAATGAGCAGTTCTTC
.	TRBV2	TRBJ1-4	.	CASSGTATNEKLFF	TGTGCCAGCAGTGGGACTGCAACTAATGAAAAACTGTTTTTT
.	TRBV30	TRBJ2-3	.	CAWSVGPTDTQYF	TGTGCCTGGAGTGTGGGGCCCACAGATACGCAGTATTTT
TRBD2	TRBV9	TRBJ2-1	.	CASSVGRTSGRETYNEQFF	TGTGCCAGCAGCGTAGGCAGGACTAGCGGGAGGGAGACCTACAATGAGCAGTTCTTC
.	TRBV7-8	TRBJ2-5	once	CASSYKETQYF	TGTGCCAGCAGCTATAAAGAGACCCAGTACTTC
.	TRBV6-5	TRBJ1-1	few	CASWEQGRTEAFF	TGTGCCAGCTGGGAACAGGGAAGGACTGAAGCTTTCTTT
TRBD1	TRBV5-6	TRBJ2-5	.	CASVEQGAIETQYF	TGTGCCAGCGTCGAACAGGGGGCGATTGAGACCCAGTACTTC
TRBD2	TRBV29-1	TRBJ2-7	.	CSVAPSGRVPYEQYF	TGCAGCGTTGCCCCTAGCGGGAGAGTCCCCTACGAGCAGTACTTC
.	TRBV29-1	TRBJ2-1	.	CSVEGTYSSYNEQFF	TGCAGCGTTGAAGGGACTTACAGCTCCTACAATGAGCAGTTCTTC
.	TRBV6-1	TRBJ1-5	.	CASKDSLSNQPQHF	TGTGCCAGCAAGGACAGCCTTAGCAATCAGCCCCAGCATTTT
TRBD2	TRBV5-4	TRBJ2-3	.	CASSLKLAAQGDTQYF	TGTGCCAGCAGCTTGAAACTAGCGGCCCAGGGAGATACGCAGTATTTT
.	TRBV30	TRBJ1-2	.	CAWSPDGAYGYTF	TGTGCCTGGAGCCCCGATGGGGCCTATGGCTACACCTTC
.	TRBV6-1	TRBJ2-7	.	CASKGQNSYEQYF	TGTGCCAGCAAAGGACAGAACTCCTACGAGCAGTACTTC
.	TRBV6-6	TRBJ2-1	.	CASTPSGPPYNEQFF	TGTGCCAGCACCCCAAGCGGTCCCCCCTACAATGAGCAGTTCTTC